The 2 T cell receptor beta chains given below trace back to one sample, sequenced in a study of T cell responses to AZD1222 COVID-19 vaccine. Assay used: immunoSEQ multiplex PCR; TCRdb lists only in-frame clones, some missing. The sample yields some 120,000 clones, 90% seen once. This specimen consisted of peripheral blood, obtained on day 0 of MenACWY control vaccination. These receptors all come from an adult in good health.

The rearrangement uses TRBV6-5 and TRBJ2-1, with D hard to call. The V and J ends lost 5 bases and 9 bases respectively, with 11 bases between them. The CDR3 runs to 12 residues. Germline V gene data show CDR1 as MNHEY and CDR2 as SVGAGI. CDR3 loop: CASSQFPGEQFF. CDR3 sequence (DNA): TGTGCCAGCAGTCAGTTCCCAGGTGAGCAGTTCTTC.

The rearrangement joins TRBV12-1 to TRBJ2-7. TRBV12-1 is assigned pseudogene status. The length of the CDR3 is 19 residues. CDR3 sequence: CASSSDDGTYPFSSYEQYV. The CDR3 DNA is TGTGCCAGCAGCTCGGACGACGGGACCTACCCCTTCTCCTCCTACGAGCAGTACGTC.